This T cell receptor (beta chain) comes out of a study of shared clonotypes between healthy human individuals. The overall study: Every donor yielded three CD4 naive, three CD4 memory, two CD8 naive and one CD8 memory plate. Points from the study as a whole: What limited the represented genetic and exposure-history diversity was the small number of donors.

The CDR3 consists of 16 residues. Trimming cost V 3 bases and J 4 bases; bases outside gene matches: 9. CDR1 and CDR2 (germline): SGHTA, FQGNSA. In the original analysis: Because ImmunoSEQ provided only junction sequences with no quality scores, the filtering differed. TCRdb's copy holds only in-frame clones and misses some; the assay was immunoSEQ multiplex PCR. V and J calls and clone size are copied from that table; D and trimming were computed from the DNA. In the table there are millions of clones, 85% to 95% of which are singletons. Investigators divided CD4+ cells into CD45RA+ naive and CD45RA-negative memory subsets. About this clone: Its antigen is unknown.

The origin of this receptor is a man younger than 35 in good health. V and J are TRBV7-2 and TRBJ2-7; 10 bases align to TRBD1. Sequencing used naive CD4+ T cells sorted from blood. As for subset: CD45RA+ positively selected. CDR3 in DNA: TGTGCCAGCAGCTTGGTCGGACAGGGGGGATCTTACGAGCAGTACTTC. Its protein product is CASSLVGQGGSYEQYF.